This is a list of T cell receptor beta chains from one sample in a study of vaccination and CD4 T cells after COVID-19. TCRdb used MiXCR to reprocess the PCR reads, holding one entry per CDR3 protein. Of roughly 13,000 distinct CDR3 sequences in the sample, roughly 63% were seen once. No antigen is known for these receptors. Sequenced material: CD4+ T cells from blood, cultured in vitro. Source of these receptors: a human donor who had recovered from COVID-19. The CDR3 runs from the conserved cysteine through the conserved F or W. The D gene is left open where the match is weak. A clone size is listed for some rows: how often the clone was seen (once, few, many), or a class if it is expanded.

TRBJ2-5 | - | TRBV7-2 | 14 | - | TGTGCCAGCAGCCCCCAAGGGTTTCAAGAGACCCAGTACTTC | CASSPQGFQETQYF
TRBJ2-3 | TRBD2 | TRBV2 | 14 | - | TGTGCCAGCAGTGTAGCGGGAGCGGGAGATACGCAGTATTTT | CASSVAGAGDTQYF
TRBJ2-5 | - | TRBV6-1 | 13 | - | TGTGCCAGCAGTGACGGGTCGCGAGAGACCCAGTACTTC | CASSDGSRETQYF
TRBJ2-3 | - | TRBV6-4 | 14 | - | TGTGCCAGCAGTCGAGGACTAAGCACAGATACGCAGTATTTT | CASSRGLSTDTQYF
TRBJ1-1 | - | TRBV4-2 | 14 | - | TGTGCCAGCAGCCAAGATTACACGAACACTGAAGCTTTCTTT | CASSQDYTNTEAFF
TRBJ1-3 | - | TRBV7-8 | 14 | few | TGTGCCAGCAGACGTCGGTCGGATGGAAACACCATATATTTT | CASRRRSDGNTIYF
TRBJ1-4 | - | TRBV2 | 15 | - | TGTGCCAGCAGTGTTCTGCGAGGGGATAATGAAAAACTGTTTTTT | CASSVLRGDNEKLFF
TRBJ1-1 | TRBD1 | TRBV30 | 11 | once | TGTGCCTGGAGTCCACAGGGGGTAGCTTTCTTT | CAWSPQGVAFF
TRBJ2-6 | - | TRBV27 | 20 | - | TGTGCCAGGAGTTTTGGGAACCCGGGACGTCACTTTTCTGGGGCCAACGTCCTGACTTTC | CARSFGNPGRHFSGANVLTF
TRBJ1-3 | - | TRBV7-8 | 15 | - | TGTGCCAGCAGCTTAAGGGAGGGTTCTGGAAACACCATATATTTT | CASSLREGSGNTIYF
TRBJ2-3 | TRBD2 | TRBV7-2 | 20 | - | TGTGCCAGCAGCTTTTCTCTCTCTGGTAGCGGGAGTCCCCGCACAGATACGCAGTATTTT | CASSFSLSGSGSPRTDTQYF
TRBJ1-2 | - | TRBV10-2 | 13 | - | TGCGCCAGCAGTGCGGAGAATGTGGTGGGCTACACCTTC | CASSAENVVGYTF
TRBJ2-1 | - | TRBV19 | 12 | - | TGTGCCAGTAGTAGGGGTCTCAATGAGCAGTTCTTC | CASSRGLNEQFF
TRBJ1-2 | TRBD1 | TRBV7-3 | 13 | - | TGTGCCAGCAGCCCACAGGGGGCGGAGGGCTACACCTTC | CASSPQGAEGYTF
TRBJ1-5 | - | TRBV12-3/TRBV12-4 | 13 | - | TGTGCCAGCAGTTTAGAACCTTATCAGCCCCAGCATTTT | CASSLEPYQPQHF
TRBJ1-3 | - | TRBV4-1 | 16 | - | TGCGCCAGCAGCCCCTCGGGAAGCTACTCTGGAAACACCATATATTTT | CASSPSGSYSGNTIYF
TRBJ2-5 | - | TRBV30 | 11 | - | TGTGCCTGGAGTGTACTGGAGACCCAGTACTTC | CAWSVLETQYF
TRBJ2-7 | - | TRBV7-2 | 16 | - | TGTGCCAGCAGCCGCGGGACGGGAGACCGTACCTACGAGCAGTACTTC | CASSRGTGDRTYEQYF